This T cell receptor beta chain was recorded in a study of blood T cell repertoires in COVID-19. Study at large: COVID-19 samples collected from the United States, Italy and Spain covered acute and convalescent phases. Sources were T cells, B-cell-depleted T cells, or PBMCs; the material itself was cDNA or gDNA.

Germline CDR1 is SGHNT and CDR2 is YYREEE (reference sequence). V gave up 4 bases and J gave up 1 base, with 12 bases separating them. CDR3 size: 14 residues. Researchers sorted participants into cohorts using their self-reported clinical history. Using immunoSEQ multiplex PCR, the repertoire was profiled, and TCRdb retains in-frame clones only, with some absent. The table records about 210,000 clones, approximately 80% of them present only once. The sequencing sample was made of PBMCs or T cells enriched from blood (not recorded which). This chain uses TRBV5-4 with TRBJ2-7, with D perhaps TRBD2 (6 bases). The receptor was derived from a man aged 25-45 years with acute COVID-19. The CDR3 bases are TGTGCCAGCAGCCGGACGGAGGGGTCCTACGAGCAGTACTTC. This translates into CASSRTEGSYEQYF.